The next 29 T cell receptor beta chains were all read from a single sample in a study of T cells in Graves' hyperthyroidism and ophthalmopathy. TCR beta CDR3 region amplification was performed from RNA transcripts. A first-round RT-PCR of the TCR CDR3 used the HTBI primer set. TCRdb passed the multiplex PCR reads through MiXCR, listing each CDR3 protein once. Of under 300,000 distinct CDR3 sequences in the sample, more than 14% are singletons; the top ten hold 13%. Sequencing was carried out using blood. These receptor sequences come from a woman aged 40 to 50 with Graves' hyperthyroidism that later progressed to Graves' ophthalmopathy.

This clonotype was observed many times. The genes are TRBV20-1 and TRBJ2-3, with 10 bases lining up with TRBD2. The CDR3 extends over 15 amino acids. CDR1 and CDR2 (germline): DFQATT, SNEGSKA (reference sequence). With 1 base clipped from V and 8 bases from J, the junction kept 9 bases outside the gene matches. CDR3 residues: CSARADQRLAGTQYF. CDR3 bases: TGCAGTGCTAGAGCAGATCAAAGACTAGCGGGTACGCAGTATTTT.

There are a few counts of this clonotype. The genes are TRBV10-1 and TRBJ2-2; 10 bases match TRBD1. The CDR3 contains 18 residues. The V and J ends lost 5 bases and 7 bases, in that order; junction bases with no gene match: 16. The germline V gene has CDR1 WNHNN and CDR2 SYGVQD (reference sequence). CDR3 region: CASSPISGTGESVGELFF. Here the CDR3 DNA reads TGCGCCAGCAGTCCCATCTCCGGGACAGGGGAATCGGTCGGGGAGCTGTTTTTT.

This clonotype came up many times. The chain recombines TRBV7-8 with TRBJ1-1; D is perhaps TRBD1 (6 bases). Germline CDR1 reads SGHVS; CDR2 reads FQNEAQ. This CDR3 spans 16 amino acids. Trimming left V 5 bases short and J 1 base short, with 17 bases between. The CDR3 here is CASSPWEPGQNTEAFF. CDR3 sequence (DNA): TGTGCCAGCAGCCCGTGGGAACCGGGACAGAACACTGAAGCTTTCTTT.

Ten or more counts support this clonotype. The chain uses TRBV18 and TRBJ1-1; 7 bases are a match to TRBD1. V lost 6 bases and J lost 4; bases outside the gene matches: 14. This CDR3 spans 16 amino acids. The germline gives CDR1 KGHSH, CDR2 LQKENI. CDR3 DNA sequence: TGTGCCAGCTCGACGGGACAGCCAGTCGGCGGCACTGAAGCTTTCTTT. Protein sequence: CASSTGQPVGGTEAFF.

The CDR3 coding sequence is TGTGCCAGCAGTTCTCCCGGACAGGGGAACACCATATATTTT. Its translation is CASSSPGQGNTIYF. The V gene is TRBV6-1, the J gene TRBJ1-3; 9 bases are a match to TRBD1. The CDR3 runs to 14 residues. V gave up 5 bases and J gave up 7 bases; unmatched junction bases: 6. Per the germline V gene, CDR1 is MNHNS and CDR2 is SASEGT.

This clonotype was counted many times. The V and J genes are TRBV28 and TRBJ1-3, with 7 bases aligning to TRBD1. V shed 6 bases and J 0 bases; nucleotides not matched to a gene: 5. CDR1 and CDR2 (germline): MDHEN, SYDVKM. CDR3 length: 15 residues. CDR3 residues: CASRSGTVSGNTIYF. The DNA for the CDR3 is TGTGCCAGCAGGTCCGGGACAGTCTCTGGAAACACCATATATTTT. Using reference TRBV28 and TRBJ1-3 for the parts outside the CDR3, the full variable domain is DVKVTQSSRYLVKRTGEKVFLECVQDMDHENMFWYRQDPGLGLRLIYFSYDVKMKEKGDIPEGYSVSREKKERFSLILESASTNQTSMYLCASRSGTVSGNTIYFGEGSWLTVV.

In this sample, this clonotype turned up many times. The DNA for the CDR3 is TGTGCCAGCAGCTCGAGCTACGGACAGGTGCTAGCCAAAAACATTCAGTACTTC. Translation gives CASSSSYGQVLAKNIQYF. V and J are TRBV5-6 and TRBJ2-4; 7 bases align to TRBD1. The CDR3 loop spans 18 amino acids. The germline V gene has CDR1 SGHDT and CDR2 YYEEEE. The J segment lost 0 bases and the V segment lost 3 bases, leaving 12 bases of the junction unmatched.

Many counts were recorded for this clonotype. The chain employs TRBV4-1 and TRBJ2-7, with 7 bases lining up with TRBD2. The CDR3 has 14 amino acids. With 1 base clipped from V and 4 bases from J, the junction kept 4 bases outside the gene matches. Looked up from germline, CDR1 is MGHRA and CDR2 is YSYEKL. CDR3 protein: CASSQVREGYEQYF. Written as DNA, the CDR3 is TGCGCCAGCAGCCAAGTCAGGGAGGGATACGAGCAGTACTTC.

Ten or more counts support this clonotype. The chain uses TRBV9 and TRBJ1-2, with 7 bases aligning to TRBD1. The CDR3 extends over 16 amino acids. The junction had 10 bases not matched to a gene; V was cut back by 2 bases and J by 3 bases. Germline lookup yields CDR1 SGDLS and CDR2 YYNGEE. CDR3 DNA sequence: TGTGCCAGCAGCGTGGGGGACAGTGGGATGTACTATGGCTACACCTTC. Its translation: CASSVGDSGMYYGYTF.

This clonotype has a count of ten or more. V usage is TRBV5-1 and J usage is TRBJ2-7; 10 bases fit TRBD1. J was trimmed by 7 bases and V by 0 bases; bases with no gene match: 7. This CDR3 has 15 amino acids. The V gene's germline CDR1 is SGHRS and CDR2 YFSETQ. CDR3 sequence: CASSLEGQGGREQYF. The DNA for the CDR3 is TGCGCCAGCAGCTTGGAAGGACAGGGGGGTCGGGAGCAGTACTTC.

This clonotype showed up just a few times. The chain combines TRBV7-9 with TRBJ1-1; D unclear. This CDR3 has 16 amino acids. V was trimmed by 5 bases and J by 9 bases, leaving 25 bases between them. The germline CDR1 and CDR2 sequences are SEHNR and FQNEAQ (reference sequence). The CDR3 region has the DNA TGTGCCAGCAGCCCTCGGGCAGAAGCCATCCTGACTCAAGCTTTCTTT. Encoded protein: CASSPRAEAILTQAFF. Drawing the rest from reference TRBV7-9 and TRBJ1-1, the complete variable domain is DTGVSQNPRHKITKRGQNVTFRCDPISEHNRLYWYRQTLGQGPEFLTYFQNEAQLEKSRLLSDRFSAERPKGSFSTLEIQRTEQGDSAMYLCASSPRAEAILTQAFFGQGTRLTVV.

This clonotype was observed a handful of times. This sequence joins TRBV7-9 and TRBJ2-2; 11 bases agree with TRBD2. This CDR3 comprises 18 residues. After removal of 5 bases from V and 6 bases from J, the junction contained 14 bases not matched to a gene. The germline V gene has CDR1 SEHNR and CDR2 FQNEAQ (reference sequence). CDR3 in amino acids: CASSKPGLAELVAGELFF. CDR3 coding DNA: TGTGCCAGCAGCAAACCGGGACTAGCGGAGTTAGTAGCCGGGGAGCTGTTTTTT.

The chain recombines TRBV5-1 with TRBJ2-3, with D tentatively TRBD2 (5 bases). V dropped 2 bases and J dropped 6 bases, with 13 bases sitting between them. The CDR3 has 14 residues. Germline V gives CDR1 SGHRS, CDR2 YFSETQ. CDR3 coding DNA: TGCGCCAGCAGCTTATTAGGCGGGCAGGATACGCAGTATTTT. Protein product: CASSLLGGQDTQYF.

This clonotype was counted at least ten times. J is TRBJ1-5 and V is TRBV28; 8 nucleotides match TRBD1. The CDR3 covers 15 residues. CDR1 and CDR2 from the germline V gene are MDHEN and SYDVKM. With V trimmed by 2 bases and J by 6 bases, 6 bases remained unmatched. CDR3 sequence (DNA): TGTGCCAGCAGTTTAGCGCAGGGGGCTACTCAGCCCCAGCATTTT. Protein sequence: CASSLAQGATQPQHF.

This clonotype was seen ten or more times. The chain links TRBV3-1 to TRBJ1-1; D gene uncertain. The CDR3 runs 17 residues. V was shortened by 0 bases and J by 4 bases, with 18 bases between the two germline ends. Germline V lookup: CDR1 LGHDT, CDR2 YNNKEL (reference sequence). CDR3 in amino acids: CASSQDAGNVGSTEAFF. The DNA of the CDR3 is TGTGCCAGCAGCCAAGATGCGGGAAACGTCGGCAGCACTGAAGCTTTCTTT.

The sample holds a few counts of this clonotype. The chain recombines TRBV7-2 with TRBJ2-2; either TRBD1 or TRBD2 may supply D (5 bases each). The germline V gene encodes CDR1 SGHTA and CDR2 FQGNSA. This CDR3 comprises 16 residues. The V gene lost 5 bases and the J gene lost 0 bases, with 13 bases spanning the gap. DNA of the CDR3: TGTGCCAGCAGCATAACCGGGACCGCGAACACCGGGGAGCTGTTTTTT. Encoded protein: CASSITGTANTGELFF.

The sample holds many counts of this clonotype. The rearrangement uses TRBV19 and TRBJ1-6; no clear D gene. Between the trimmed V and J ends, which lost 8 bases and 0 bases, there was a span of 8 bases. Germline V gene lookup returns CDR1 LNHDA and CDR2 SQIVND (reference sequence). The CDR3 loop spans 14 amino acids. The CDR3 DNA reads TGTGCCAGTCACCCGGGCTCCTATAATTCACCCCTCCACTTT. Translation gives CASHPGSYNSPLHF.

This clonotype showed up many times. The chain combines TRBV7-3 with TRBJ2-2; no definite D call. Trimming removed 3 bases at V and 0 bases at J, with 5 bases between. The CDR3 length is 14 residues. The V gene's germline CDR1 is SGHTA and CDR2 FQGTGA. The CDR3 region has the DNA TGTGCCAGCAGCTTTTACGCGAACACCGGGGAGCTGTTTTTT. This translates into CASSFYANTGELFF.

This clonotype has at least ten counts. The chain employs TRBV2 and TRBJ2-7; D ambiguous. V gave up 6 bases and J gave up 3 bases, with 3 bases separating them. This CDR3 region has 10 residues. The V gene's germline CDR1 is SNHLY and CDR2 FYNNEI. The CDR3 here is CASRNYEQYF. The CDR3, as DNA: TGTGCCAGCAGGAACTACGAGCAGTACTTC.

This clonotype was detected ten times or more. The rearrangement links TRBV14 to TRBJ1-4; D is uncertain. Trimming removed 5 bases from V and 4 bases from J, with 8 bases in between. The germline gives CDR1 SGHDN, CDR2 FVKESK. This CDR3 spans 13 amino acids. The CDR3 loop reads CASSVRFNEKLFF. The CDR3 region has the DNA TGTGCCAGCAGCGTCCGTTTTAATGAAAAACTGTTTTTT.

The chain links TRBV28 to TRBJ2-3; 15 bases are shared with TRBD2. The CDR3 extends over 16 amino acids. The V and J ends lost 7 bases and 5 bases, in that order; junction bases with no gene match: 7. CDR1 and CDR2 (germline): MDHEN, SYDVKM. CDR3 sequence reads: CASTKGLAGGLDTQYF. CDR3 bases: TGTGCCAGCACCAAAGGACTAGCGGGAGGGTTAGATACGCAGTATTTT.

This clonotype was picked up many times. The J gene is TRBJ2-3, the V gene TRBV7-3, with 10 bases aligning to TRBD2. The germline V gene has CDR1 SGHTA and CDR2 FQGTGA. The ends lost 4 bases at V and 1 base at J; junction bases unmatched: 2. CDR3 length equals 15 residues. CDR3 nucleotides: TGTGCCAGCAGCTCCGGACTAGCGGGCACAGATACGCAGTATTTT. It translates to CASSSGLAGTDTQYF. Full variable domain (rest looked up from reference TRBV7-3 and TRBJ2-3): GAGVSQTPSNKVTEKGKYVELRCDPISGHTALYWYRQSLGQGPEFLIYFQGTGAADDSGLPNDRFFAVRPEGSVSTLKIQRTERGDSAVYLCASSSGLAGTDTQYFGPGTRLTVL.

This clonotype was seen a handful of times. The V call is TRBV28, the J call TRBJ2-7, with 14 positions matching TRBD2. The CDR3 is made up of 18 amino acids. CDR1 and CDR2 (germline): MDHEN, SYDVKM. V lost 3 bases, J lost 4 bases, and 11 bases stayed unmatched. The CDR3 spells CASSLGTSGRSVWYEQYF. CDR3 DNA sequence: TGTGCCAGCAGTTTGGGGACTAGCGGGAGATCTGTGTGGTACGAGCAGTACTTC.

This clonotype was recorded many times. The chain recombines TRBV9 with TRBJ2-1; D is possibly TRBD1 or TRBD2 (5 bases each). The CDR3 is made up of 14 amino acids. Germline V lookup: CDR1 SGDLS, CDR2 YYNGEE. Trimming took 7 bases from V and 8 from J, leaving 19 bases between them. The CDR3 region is CASAIGTLGDEQFF. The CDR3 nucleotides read TGTGCCAGCGCTATCGGGACCCTCGGCGATGAGCAGTTCTTC. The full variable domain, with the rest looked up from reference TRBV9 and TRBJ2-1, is DSGVTQTPKHLITATGQRVTLRCSPRSGDLSVYWYQQSLDQGLQFLIQYYNGEERAKGNILERFSAQQFPDLHSELNLSSLELGDSALYFCASAIGTLGDEQFFGPGTRLTVL.

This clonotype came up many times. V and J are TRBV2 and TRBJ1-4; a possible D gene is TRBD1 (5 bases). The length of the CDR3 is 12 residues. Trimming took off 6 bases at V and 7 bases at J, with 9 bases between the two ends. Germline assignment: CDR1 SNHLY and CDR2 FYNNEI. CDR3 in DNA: TGTGCCAGCAGGCGGGACTTTGAAAAACTGTTTTTT. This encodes CASRRDFEKLFF.

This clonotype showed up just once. The CDR3 bases are TGTGCCAGCAGCTTAGGGGACGGACTAGCGGGAGTCTACGAGCAGTACTTC. Translating it yields CASSLGDGLAGVYEQYF. The J gene is TRBJ2-7, the V gene TRBV11-2; 13 positions agree with TRBD2. Losses at the gene ends were 1 base for V and 3 bases for J; bases not matched to a gene: 6. CDR3 length: 17 residues. CDR1 and CDR2 (germline): SGHAT, FQNNGV. Variable domain in full (rest from reference TRBV11-2 and TRBJ2-7): EAGVAQSPRYKIIEKRQSVAFWCNPISGHATLYWYQQILGQGPKLLIQFQNNGVVDDSQLPKDRFSAERLKGVDSTLKIQPAKLEDSAVYLCASSLGDGLAGVYEQYFGPGTRLTVT.

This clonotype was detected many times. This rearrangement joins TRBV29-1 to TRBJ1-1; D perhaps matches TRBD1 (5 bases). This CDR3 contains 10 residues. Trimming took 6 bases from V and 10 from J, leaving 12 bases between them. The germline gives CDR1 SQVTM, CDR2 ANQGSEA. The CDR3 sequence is CSVGGDGAFF. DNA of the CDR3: TGCAGCGTCGGAGGGGATGGAGCTTTCTTT. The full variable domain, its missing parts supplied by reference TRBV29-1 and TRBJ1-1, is SAVISQKPSRDICQRGTSLTIQCQVDSQVTMMFWYRQQPGQSLTLIATANQGSEATYESGFVIDKFPISRPNLTFSTLTVSNMSPEDSSIYLCSVGGDGAFFGQGTRLTVV.

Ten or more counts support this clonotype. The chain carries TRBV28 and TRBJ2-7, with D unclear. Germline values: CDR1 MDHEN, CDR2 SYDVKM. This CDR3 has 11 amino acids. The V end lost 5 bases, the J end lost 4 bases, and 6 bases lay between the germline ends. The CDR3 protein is CASSDLYEQYF. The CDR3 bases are TGTGCCAGCAGTGATCTTTACGAGCAGTACTTC. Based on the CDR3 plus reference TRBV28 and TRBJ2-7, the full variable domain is DVKVTQSSRYLVKRTGEKVFLECVQDMDHENMFWYRQDPGLGLRLIYFSYDVKMKEKGDIPEGYSVSREKKERFSLILESASTNQTSMYLCASSDLYEQYFGPGTRLTVT.

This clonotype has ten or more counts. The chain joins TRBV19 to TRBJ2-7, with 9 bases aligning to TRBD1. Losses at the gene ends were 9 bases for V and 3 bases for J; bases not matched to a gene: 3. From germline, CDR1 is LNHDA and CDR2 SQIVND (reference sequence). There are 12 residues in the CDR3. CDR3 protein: CASGQGFYEQYF. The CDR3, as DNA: TGTGCCAGCGGACAGGGGTTCTACGAGCAGTACTTC.